These T cell receptor beta chains were read from a single sample in a study of blood T cell repertoires in COVID-19. This table comes from immunoSEQ multiplex PCR, and its TCRdb copy is limited to in-frame clones, with some not included. The table has more than 85,000 clones, about 87% seen once. Sequences were obtained from peripheral blood. Receptors were obtained from a human donor with COVID-19, enrolled during active disease. The donor label of this sample is uncertain. Both conserved end residues are part of each CDR3. D genes are given only for firm matches. Clone size is given for some rows only: seen once, a few or many times, or a class if the clone is expanded.

D,J,size,V,DNA,CDR3
NA,TRBJ1-2,NA,TRBV5-4,TGTGCCAGCAGCTTGGGACAGGATGGCTACACCTTC,CASSLGQDGYTF
NA,TRBJ1-5,NA,TRBV5-4,TGTGCCAGCAGCGGCGAGTCAGGGGCGTTGCATTTT,CASSGESGALHF
TRBD1,TRBJ1-4,NA,TRBV5-1,TGCGCCAGCAGCTTGGGGGACAGGGGGCGTGAAAAACTGTTTTTT,CASSLGDRGREKLFF
NA,TRBJ1-1,NA,TRBV5-4,TGTGCCAGCAGCCCCGGACAGATTAACACTGAAGCTTTCTTT,CASSPGQINTEAFF
NA,TRBJ2-7,once,TRBV2,TGTGCCAGCACCGTAATACCTAGCTCCTACGAGCAGTACTTC,CASTVIPSSYEQYF
NA,TRBJ2-2,NA,TRBV2,TGTGCCAGCAGTTACGGGAGGAACACCGGGGAGCTGTTTTTT,CASSYGRNTGELFF
NA,TRBJ2-1,NA,TRBV21-1,TGTGCCAGCAGCACCACAGGGGGCGGCCCTCCCTACAATGAGCAGTTCTTC,CASSTTGGGPPYNEQFF
TRBD1,TRBJ1-2,NA,TRBV25-1,TGTGCCTCACAGGGACGGGACAGCGACTATGGCTACACCTTC,CASQGRDSDYGYTF
TRBD1,TRBJ2-4,NA,TRBV7-3,TGTGCCAGCAGCTCACCCGGACAGGGGAACATTCAGTACTTC,CASSSPGQGNIQYF
NA,TRBJ2-7,NA,TRBV28,TGTGCCAGCAGTGACGACCAGGGGTGGCGAGGCTACGAGCAGTACTTC,CASSDDQGWRGYEQYF
TRBD2,TRBJ2-7,NA,TRBV7-9,TGTGCCAGCAGCTCCCCGCGGGGTGCGGGGGGGCCCAGGGAGCAGTACTTC,CASSSPRGAGGPREQYF
NA,TRBJ2-2,NA,TRBV11-3,TGTGCCAGCAGCTTAGGAGGAAACACCGGGGAGCTGTTTTTT,CASSLGGNTGELFF
TRBD1,TRBJ1-3,NA,TRBV5-1,TGCGCCAGCAGCCAAGGGGGCGGAAACACCATATATTTT,CASSQGGGNTIYF
TRBD1,TRBJ2-2,NA,TRBV29-1,TGCAGCGTCTCGCGGGACAGGGATATAACCGGGGAGCTGTTTTTT,CSVSRDRDITGELFF
TRBD2,TRBJ2-1,NA,TRBV6-5,TGTGCCAGCAGTTCTGCGGGGGTCAGTTTCAATGAGCAGTTCTTC,CASSSAGVSFNEQFF
TRBD2,TRBJ2-7,NA,TRBV7-9,TGTGCCAGCAGCTTAGCGGGGGGGGCCTACGAGCAGTACTTC,CASSLAGGAYEQYF
NA,TRBJ2-7,NA,TRBV11-3,TGTGCCAGCAGCTTAGAGGCGGCCGGGTCCTACGAGCAGTACTTC,CASSLEAAGSYEQYF
NA,TRBJ1-2,NA,TRBV5-6,TGTGCCAGCAGCCGCTCGCTGACAGTTAACTATGGCTACACCTTC,CASSRSLTVNYGYTF
TRBD2,TRBJ2-2,once,TRBV3-1/TRBV3-2,TGTGCCAGCAGCCCAGGGAGGGTCACCGGGGAGCTGTTTTTT,CASSPGRVTGELFF
NA,TRBJ2-7,NA,TRBV7-9,TGTGCCAGCAGCTTGGTCAGCTGGGGACACTACGAGCAGTACTTC,CASSLVSWGHYEQYF
NA,TRBJ1-2,NA,TRBV19,TGTGCCAGTGGCTCTCTCCGGGAGGGGGGTGACTATGGCTACACCTTC,CASGSLREGGDYGYTF
NA,TRBJ1-4,NA,TRBV5-1,TGCGCCAGCAGCTTGTTGGCGGGGAATGAAAAACTGTTTTTT,CASSLLAGNEKLFF